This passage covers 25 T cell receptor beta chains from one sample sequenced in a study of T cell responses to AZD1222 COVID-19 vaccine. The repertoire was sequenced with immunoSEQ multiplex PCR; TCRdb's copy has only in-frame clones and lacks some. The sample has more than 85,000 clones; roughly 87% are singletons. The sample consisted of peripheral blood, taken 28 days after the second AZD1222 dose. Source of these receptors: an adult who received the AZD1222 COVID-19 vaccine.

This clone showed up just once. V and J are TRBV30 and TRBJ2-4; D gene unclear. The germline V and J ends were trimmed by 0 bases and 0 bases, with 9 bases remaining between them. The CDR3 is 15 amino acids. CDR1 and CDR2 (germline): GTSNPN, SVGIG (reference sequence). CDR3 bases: TGTGCCTGGAGTGTTCCCAGCCTAGCCAAAAACATTCAGTACTTC. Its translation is CAWSVPSLAKNIQYF.

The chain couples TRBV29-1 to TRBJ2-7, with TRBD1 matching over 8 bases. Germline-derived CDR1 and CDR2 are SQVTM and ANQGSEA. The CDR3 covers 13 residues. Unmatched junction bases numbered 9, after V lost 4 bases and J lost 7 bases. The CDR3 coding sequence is TGCAGCGTTGCACCAGGGGGCCCGGGGGAGCAGTACTTC. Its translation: CSVAPGGPGEQYF.

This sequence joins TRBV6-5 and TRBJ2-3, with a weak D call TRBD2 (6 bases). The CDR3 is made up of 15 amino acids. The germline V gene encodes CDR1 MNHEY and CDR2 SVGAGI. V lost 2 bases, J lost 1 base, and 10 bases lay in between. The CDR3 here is CASSYGGGGTDTQYF. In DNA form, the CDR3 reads TGTGCCAGCAGTTACGGGGGAGGCGGCACAGATACGCAGTATTTT.

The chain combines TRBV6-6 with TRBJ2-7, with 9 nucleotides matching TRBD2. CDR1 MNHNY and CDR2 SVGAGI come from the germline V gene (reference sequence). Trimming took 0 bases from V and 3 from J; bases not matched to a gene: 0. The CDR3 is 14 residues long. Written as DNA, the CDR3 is TGTGCCAGCAGTTACTCGACTAGCGGCTACGAGCAGTACTTC. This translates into CASSYSTSGYEQYF.

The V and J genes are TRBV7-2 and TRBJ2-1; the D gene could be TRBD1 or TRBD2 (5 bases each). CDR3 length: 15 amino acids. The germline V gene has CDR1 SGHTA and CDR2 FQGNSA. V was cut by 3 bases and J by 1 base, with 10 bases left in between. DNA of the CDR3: TGTGCCAGCAGCTTCGGGACGGCTTCCTACAATGAGCAGTTCTTC. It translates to CASSFGTASYNEQFF.

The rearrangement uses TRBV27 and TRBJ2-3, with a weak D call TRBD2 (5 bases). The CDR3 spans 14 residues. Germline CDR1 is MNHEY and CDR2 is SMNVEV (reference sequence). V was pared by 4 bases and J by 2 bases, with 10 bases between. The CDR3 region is CASSSDWNTDTQYF. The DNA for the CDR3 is TGTGCCAGCAGTTCGGACTGGAACACAGATACGCAGTATTTT.

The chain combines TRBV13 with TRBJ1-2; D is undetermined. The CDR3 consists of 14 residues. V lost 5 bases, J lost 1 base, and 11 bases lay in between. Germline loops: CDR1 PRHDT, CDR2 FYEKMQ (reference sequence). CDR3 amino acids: CASSPLGDNYGYTF. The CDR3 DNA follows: TGTGCCAGCAGCCCCCTCGGGGATAACTATGGCTACACCTTC.

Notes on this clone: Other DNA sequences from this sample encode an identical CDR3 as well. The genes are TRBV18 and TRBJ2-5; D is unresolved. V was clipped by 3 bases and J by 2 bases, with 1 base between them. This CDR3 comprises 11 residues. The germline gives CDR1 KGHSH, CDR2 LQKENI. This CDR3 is CASSPQETQYF. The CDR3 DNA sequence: TGTGCCAGCTCACCTCAAGAGACCCAGTACTTC.

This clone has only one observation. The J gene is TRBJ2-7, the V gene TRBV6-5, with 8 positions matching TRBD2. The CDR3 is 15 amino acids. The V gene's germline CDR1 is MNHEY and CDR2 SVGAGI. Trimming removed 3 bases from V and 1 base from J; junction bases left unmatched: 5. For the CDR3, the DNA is TGTGCCAGCAGTTATAGTCCGGGAGGGTCCTACGAGCAGTACTTC. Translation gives CASSYSPGGSYEQYF.

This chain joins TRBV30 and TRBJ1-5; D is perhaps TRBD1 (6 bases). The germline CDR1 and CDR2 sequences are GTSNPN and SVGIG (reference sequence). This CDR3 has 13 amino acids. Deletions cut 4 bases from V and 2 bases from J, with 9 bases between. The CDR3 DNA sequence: TGTGCCTGGAAGGCAGGGGGCAATCAGCCCCAGCATTTT. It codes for CAWKAGGNQPQHF.

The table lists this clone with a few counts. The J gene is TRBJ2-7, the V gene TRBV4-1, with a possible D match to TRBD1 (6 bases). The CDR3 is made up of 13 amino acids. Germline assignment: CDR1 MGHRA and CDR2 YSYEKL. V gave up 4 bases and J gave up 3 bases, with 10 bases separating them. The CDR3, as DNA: TGCGCCAGCAGCCCAGAACAGGGCTACGAGCAGTACTTC. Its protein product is CASSPEQGYEQYF.

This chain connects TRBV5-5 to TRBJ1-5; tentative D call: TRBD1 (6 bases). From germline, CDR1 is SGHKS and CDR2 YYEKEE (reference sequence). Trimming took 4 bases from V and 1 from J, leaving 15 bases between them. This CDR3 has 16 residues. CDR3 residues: CASSRDGGGSNQPQHF. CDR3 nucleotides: TGTGCCAGCAGCCGGGACGGAGGGGGGAGCAATCAGCCCCAGCATTTT.

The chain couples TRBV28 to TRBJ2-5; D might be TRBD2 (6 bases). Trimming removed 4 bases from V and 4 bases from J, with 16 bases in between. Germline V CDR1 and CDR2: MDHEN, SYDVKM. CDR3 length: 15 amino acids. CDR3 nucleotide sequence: TGTGCCAGCAGTTACCTAGGATGGGAGGCAGAGACCCAGTACTTC. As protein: CASSYLGWEAETQYF.

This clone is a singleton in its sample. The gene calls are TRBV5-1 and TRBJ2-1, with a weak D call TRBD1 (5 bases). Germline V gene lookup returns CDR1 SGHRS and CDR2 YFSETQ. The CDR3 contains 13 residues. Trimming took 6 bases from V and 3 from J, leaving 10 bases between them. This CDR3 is CASTTDSYNEQFF. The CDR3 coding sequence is TGCGCCAGCACCACCGACAGCTACAATGAGCAGTTCTTC.

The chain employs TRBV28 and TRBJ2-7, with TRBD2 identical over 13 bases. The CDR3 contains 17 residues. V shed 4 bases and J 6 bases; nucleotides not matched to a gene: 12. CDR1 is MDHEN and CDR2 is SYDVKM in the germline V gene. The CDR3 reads CASSSRTSGRSGREQYF. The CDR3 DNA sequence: TGTGCCAGCAGTTCCCGGACTAGCGGGAGATCGGGGCGCGAGCAGTACTTC.

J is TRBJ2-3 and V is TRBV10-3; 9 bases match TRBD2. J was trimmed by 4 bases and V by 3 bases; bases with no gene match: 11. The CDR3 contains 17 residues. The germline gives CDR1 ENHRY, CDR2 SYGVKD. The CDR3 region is CAISDPIAGESSDTQYF. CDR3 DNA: TGTGCCATCAGTGATCCAATAGCGGGAGAATCATCAGATACGCAGTATTTT.

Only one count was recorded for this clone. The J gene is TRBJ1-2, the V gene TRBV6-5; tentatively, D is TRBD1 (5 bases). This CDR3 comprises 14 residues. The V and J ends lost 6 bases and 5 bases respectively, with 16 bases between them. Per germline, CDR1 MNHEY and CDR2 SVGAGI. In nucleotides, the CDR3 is TGTGCCAGCAGAATCACGACAGCTCCTTATGGCTACACCTTC. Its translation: CASRITTAPYGYTF.

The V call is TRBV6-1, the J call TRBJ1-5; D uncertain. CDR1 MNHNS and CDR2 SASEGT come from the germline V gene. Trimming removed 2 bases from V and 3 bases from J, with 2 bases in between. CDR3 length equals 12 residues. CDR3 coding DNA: TGTGCCAGCAGTGAATCCAATCAGCCCCAGCATTTT. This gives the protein CASSESNQPQHF.

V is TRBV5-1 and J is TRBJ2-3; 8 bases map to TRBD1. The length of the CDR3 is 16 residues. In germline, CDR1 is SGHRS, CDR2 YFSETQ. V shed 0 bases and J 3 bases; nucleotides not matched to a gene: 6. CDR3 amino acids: CASSLAGDRLTDTQYF. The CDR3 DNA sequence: TGCGCCAGCAGCTTGGCAGGGGACAGGTTAACAGATACGCAGTATTTT.

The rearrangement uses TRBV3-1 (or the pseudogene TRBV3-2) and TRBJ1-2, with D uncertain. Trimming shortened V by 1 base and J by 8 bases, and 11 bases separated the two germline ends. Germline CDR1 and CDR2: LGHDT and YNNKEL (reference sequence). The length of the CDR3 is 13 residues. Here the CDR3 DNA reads TGTGCCAGCAGCCAAGGAATGCCTGACGGCTACACCTTC. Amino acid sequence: CASSQGMPDGYTF.

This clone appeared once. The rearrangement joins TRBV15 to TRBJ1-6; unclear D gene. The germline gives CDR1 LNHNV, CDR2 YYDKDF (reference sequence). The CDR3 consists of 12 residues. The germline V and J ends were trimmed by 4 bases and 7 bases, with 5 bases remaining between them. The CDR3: CATSIMNSPLHF. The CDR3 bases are TGTGCCACCAGCATCATGAATTCACCCCTCCACTTT. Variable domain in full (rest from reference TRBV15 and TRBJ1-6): DAMVIQNPRYQVTQFGKPVTLSCSQTLNHNVMYWYQQKSSQAPKLLFHYYDKDFNNEADTPDNFQSRRPNTSFCFLDIRSPGLGDTAMYLCATSIMNSPLHFGNGTRLTVT.

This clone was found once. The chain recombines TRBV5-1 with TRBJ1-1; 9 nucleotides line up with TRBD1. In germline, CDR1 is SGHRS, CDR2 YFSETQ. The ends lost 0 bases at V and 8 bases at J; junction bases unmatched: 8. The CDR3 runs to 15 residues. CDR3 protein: CASSLAPTGGKEAFF. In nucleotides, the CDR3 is TGCGCCAGCAGCTTGGCCCCGACAGGGGGTAAAGAAGCTTTCTTT. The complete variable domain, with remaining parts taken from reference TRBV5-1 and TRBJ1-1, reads KAGVTQTPRYLIKTRGQQVTLSCSPISGHRSVSWYQQTPGQGLQFLFEYFSETQRNKGNFPGRFSGRQFSNSRSEMNVSTLELGDSALYLCASSLAPTGGKEAFFGQGTRLTVV.

The CDR3 region is CASSLPTGNEQFF. CDR3 DNA: TGCGCCAGCAGCTTACCGACAGGGAATGAGCAGTTCTTC. The rearrangement links TRBV5-1 to TRBJ2-1, with 7 bases that match TRBD1. The CDR3 spans 13 residues. V trimming: 2 bases; J trimming: 7 bases; junction bases outside the gene matches: 3. Germline lookup yields CDR1 SGHRS and CDR2 YFSETQ.

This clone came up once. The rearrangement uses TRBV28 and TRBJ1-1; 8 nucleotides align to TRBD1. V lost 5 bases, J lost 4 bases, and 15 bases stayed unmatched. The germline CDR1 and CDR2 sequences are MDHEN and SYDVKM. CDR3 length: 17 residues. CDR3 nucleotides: TGTGCCAGCAGTCCCCTTGGACAGGGCGGTTTGGCCACTGAAGCTTTCTTT. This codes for CASSPLGQGGLATEAFF.

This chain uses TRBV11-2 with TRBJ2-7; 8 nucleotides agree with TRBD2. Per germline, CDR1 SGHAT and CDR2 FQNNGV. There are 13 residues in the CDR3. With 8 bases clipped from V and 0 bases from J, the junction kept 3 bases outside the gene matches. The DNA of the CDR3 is TGTGCCAGCTGGGGGACTAGCTCCTACGAGCAGTACTTC. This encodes CASWGTSSYEQYF.